The clone carrying this T cell receptor beta chain has a count of ten or more. This sample was taken from a study of T cell repertoires in cytomegalovirus infection. Across the whole study: A matching HLA type, together with CMV infection, was signaled by public TCR beta signatures.

TCRdb ran MiXCR on the reads and lists one entry per CDR3 protein. The sample carries some 700,000 distinct CDR3 sequences, roughly 35% recorded once. Sequencing used PBMCs. The TCR was taken from a human donor in good health (CMV status not recorded). Some clones in this sample may be carry-over from other donors' samples.

CDR3 sequence: CASSPRPMDEQFF. The CDR3 coding sequence is TGTGCCAGCAGCCCCCGCCCTATGGATGAGCAGTTCTTC. The chain carries TRBV7-2 and TRBJ2-1, with D uncertain. V lost 5 bases and J lost 8, with 13 bases in between. The CDR3 contains 13 residues. Germline V gene lookup returns CDR1 SGHTA and CDR2 FQGNSA. Full variable domain (outside the CDR3, taken from reference TRBV7-2 and TRBJ2-1): GAGVSQSPSNKVTEKGKDVELRCDPISGHTALYWYRQSLGQGLEFLIYFQGNSAPDKSGLPSDRFSAERTGGSVSTLTIQRTQQEDSAVYLCASSPRPMDEQFFGPGTRLTVL.